This T cell receptor (beta chain) stems from a study of cytotoxic CD8 clonotypes in ibrutinib-treated CLL. Per the germline V gene, CDR1 is KGHSH and CDR2 is LQKENI. The germline V and J ends were trimmed by 2 bases and 4 bases, with 14 bases remaining between them. This CDR3 comprises 15 residues. TCRdb keeps only in-frame clones here, not all; method: immunoSEQ multiplex PCR. The table records under 35,000 clones, 55% to 75% of them present only once. This clone came up a few times. The TCR was taken from a human donor with chronic lymphocytic leukemia. The sequences come from PBMCs, collected after 24 months of ibrutinib treatment. The rearrangement uses TRBV18 and TRBJ1-2; tentatively, D is TRBD1 (5 bases). The DNA of the CDR3 is TGTGCCAGCTCACCAGAGGGGCGCGTGGTCTATGGCTACACCTTC. Amino acid sequence: CASSPEGRVVYGYTF.